What follows are 9 T cell receptor beta chains derived from one specimen sequenced in a study of CD8 T cells in ankylosing spondylitis. Study-level results: A motif in TCR beta, a set of roughly eight highly homologous variants, appeared characteristic of ankylosing spondylitis blood.

Their target antigens are unknown. TCRdb itself ran the 5' RACE reads through MiXCR, one entry per CDR3 protein. This table holds a few hundred thousand distinct CDR3 sequences, about 20% found once. Sequencing was performed on blood, either unsorted or a sorted T cell fraction (not recorded which). The receptors derive from a male donor with ankylosing spondylitis.

The rearrangement links TRBV6-5 to TRBJ1-2; the D is unclear. CDR1 MNHEY and CDR2 SVGAGI come from the germline V gene. V dropped 2 bases and J dropped 0 bases, with 4 bases sitting between them. CDR3 length: 13 amino acids. DNA for the CDR3: TGTGCCAGCAGTTACGCGGCTAACTATGGCTACACCTTC. Its translation is CASSYAANYGYTF.

The rearrangement links TRBV7-2 to TRBJ2-1; the D is unclear. Trimming took 5 bases from V and 8 from J, leaving 19 bases between them. CDR1 and CDR2 (germline): SGHTA, FQGNSA. This CDR3 is built from 15 residues. CDR3 nucleotide sequence: TGTGCCAGCAGCCCGGACCGTGCTTTCAGCTATGAGCAGTTCTTC. It yields the protein CASSPDRAFSYEQFF. Full variable domain (missing parts from reference TRBV7-2 and TRBJ2-1): GAGVSQSPSNKVTEKGKDVELRCDPISGHTALYWYRQSLGQGLEFLIYFQGNSAPDKSGLPSDRFSAERTGGSVSTLTIQRTQQEDSAVYLCASSPDRAFSYEQFFGPGTRLTVL.

This clonotype was picked up a small number of times. This sequence joins TRBV15 and TRBJ1-2; D not resolved. CDR3 size: 14 residues. Germline V gene data show CDR1 as LNHNV and CDR2 as YYDKDF (reference sequence). V was pared by 1 base and J by 7 bases, with 13 bases between. The CDR3 loop reads CATSRVRFIGGYTF. CDR3 coding DNA: TGTGCCACCAGCAGAGTTCGCTTCATCGGTGGCTACACCTTC.

This clonotype was observed many times. The chain links TRBV7-8 to TRBJ1-2, with a possible D match to TRBD1 (5 bases). The CDR3 length is 12 residues. V was trimmed by 2 bases and J by 8 bases, leaving 9 bases between them. Per the germline V gene, CDR1 is SGHVS and CDR2 is FQNEAQ. CDR3 loop: CASSLLGVGYTF. DNA for the CDR3: TGTGCCAGCAGCTTATTAGGGGTGGGCTACACCTTC.

This clonotype was seen a handful of times. V and J are TRBV15 and TRBJ1-5, with D perhaps TRBD1 (5 bases). Trimming removed 1 base from V and 0 bases from J, with 16 bases in between. The CDR3 is 18 residues long. Germline CDR1 reads LNHNV; CDR2 reads YYDKDF (reference sequence). CDR3 loop: CATSRGYGAGHSNQPQHF. The CDR3 DNA sequence: TGTGCCACCAGCAGAGGATATGGGGCAGGGCATAGCAATCAGCCCCAGCATTTT.

V usage is TRBV29-1 and J usage is TRBJ2-1; maybe TRBD2 (5 bases). The V gene lost 7 bases and the J gene lost 7 bases, with 14 bases spanning the gap. The germline V gene has CDR1 SQVTM and CDR2 ANQGSEA. The CDR3 spans 12 residues. CDR3 DNA: TGCAGCGCCGTCCCGGGAAGTAATGAGCAGTTCTTC. Its translation is CSAVPGSNEQFF.

The chain uses TRBV5-1 and TRBJ2-2; the match to TRBD1 covers 7 bases. Germline CDR1 is SGHRS and CDR2 is YFSETQ. The CDR3 totals 16 residues. After removal of 4 bases from V and 5 bases from J, the junction contained 11 bases not matched to a gene. The DNA for the CDR3 is TGCGCCAGCAGCCCGACCAAAGCGACAGGGACCGGGGAGCTGTTTTTT. It translates to CASSPTKATGTGELFF.

This clonotype was picked up a small number of times. This chain uses TRBV29-1 with TRBJ2-7, with 9 nucleotides matching TRBD1. There are 13 residues in the CDR3. The germline V gene has CDR1 SQVTM and CDR2 ANQGSEA. Trimming removed 8 bases from V and 2 bases from J; junction bases left unmatched: 7. Here the CDR3 DNA reads TGCAGCACCACCGGGACAGGGACCTACGAGCAGTACTTC. It yields the protein CSTTGTGTYEQYF.

This chain uses TRBV7-8 with TRBJ1-5; 8 nucleotides align to TRBD1. Germline assignment: CDR1 SGHVS and CDR2 FQNEAQ. V shed 1 base, J shed 11 bases, and the junction held 4 bases outside the gene matches. The CDR3 consists of 13 residues. CDR3 region: CASSLDRGTTQHF. As DNA, the CDR3 is TGTGCCAGCAGCTTAGACAGGGGGACGACCCAGCATTTT.